This is a list of T cell receptor beta chains from one sample in a study of T cells in Graves' hyperthyroidism and ophthalmopathy. One entry per CDR3 protein results from TCRdb running MiXCR on the multiplex PCR reads. This sample has 600,000 to 650,000 distinct CDR3 sequences, with under 25% found just once. Sequencing was performed on blood. The receptor source for this set is a man aged 25-45 years with Graves' ophthalmopathy. The CDR3 runs from the conserved cysteine through the conserved F or W. A D gene is named only where the DNA matches it firmly. Not every row has a clone size; where given, it reads once, few, many or a size class.

length: 14; J: TRBJ2-7; size: few; D: TRBD2; V: TRBV20-1; CDR3: CSARDGLAVYEQYF; DNA: TGCAGTGCTAGAGATGGACTAGCGGTATACGAGCAGTACTTC
length: 16; J: TRBJ1-5; size: .; D: TRBD1; V: TRBV5-6; CDR3: CASSISGQGAGQPQHF; DNA: TGTGCCAGCAGCATTTCGGGACAGGGGGCAGGACAGCCCCAGCATTTT
length: 14; J: TRBJ1-6; size: few; D: .; V: TRBV2; CDR3: CASSDEQVNSPLHF; DNA: TGTGCCAGCAGTGACGAACAGGTGAATTCACCCCTCCACTTT
length: 15; J: TRBJ2-1; size: many; D: .; V: TRBV5-1; CDR3: CASSSGVKSYNEQFF; DNA: TGCGCCAGCAGCTCCGGAGTAAAATCCTACAATGAGCAGTTCTTC
length: 15; J: TRBJ2-7; size: many; D: TRBD1; V: TRBV5-5; CDR3: CASSLRGQDRYEQYF; DNA: TGTGCCAGCAGCTTGCGGGGACAGGACCGCTACGAGCAGTACTTC
length: 19; J: TRBJ1-5; size: many; D: TRBD1; V: TRBV6-1; CDR3: CASRRRDRGGPLHNQPQHF; DNA: TGTGCCAGCAGGAGAAGGGACAGGGGGGGCCCCCTCCACAATCAGCCCCAGCATTTT
length: 16; J: TRBJ1-1; size: few; D: TRBD1; V: TRBV10-3; CDR3: CAIRYGQGVMNTEAFF; DNA: TGTGCCATCAGATACGGACAGGGCGTCATGAACACTGAAGCTTTCTTT
length: 13; J: TRBJ1-5; size: .; D: .; V: TRBV12-3/TRBV12-4; CDR3: CASSFSPSRPQHF; DNA: TGTGCCAGCAGTTTTTCACCCAGCCGGCCCCAGCATTTT
length: 14; J: TRBJ1-4; size: .; D: .; V: TRBV5-1; CDR3: CASSLVGDNEKLFF; DNA: TGCGCCAGCAGCTTGGTCGGTGATAATGAAAAACTGTTTTTT
length: 13; J: TRBJ1-2; size: few; D: .; V: TRBV12-3/TRBV12-4; CDR3: CASSPDSYYGYTF; DNA: TGTGCCAGCAGTCCGGACAGTTACTATGGCTACACCTTC
length: 14; J: TRBJ1-1; size: many; D: .; V: TRBV7-2; CDR3: CASSLEPGATEAFF; DNA: TGTGCCAGCAGCTTAGAACCGGGGGCCACTGAAGCTTTCTTT
length: 14; J: TRBJ2-3; size: .; D: TRBD2; V: TRBV20-1; CDR3: CSAFKTSGTDTQYF; DNA: TGCAGTGCTTTTAAGACTAGCGGGACCGATACGCAGTATTTT
length: 14; J: TRBJ1-1; size: .; D: .; V: TRBV28; CDR3: CASSLGGIFTEAFF; DNA: TGTGCCAGCAGTTTGGGGGGAATATTCACTGAAGCTTTCTTT
length: 12; J: TRBJ2-3; size: many; D: .; V: TRBV11-2; CDR3: CASSLQADTQYF; DNA: TGTGCCAGCAGCTTACAGGCAGATACGCAGTATTTT
length: 13; J: TRBJ1-3; size: few; D: .; V: TRBV27; CDR3: CASMGELGNTIYF; DNA: TGTGCCTCCATGGGGGAATTAGGAAACACCATATATTTT
length: 14; J: TRBJ2-3; size: few; D: TRBD2; V: TRBV20-1; CDR3: CSARLAASTDTQYF; DNA: TGCAGTGCTAGACTAGCGGCTAGCACAGATACGCAGTATTTT
length: 18; J: TRBJ2-4; size: few; D: .; V: TRBV6-1; CDR3: CASSTSGTAIGAKNIQYF; DNA: TGTGCCAGCAGTACATCCGGGACGGCCATCGGGGCCAAAAACATTCAGTACTTC
length: 13; J: TRBJ2-1; size: many; D: .; V: TRBV20-1; CDR3: CSARGSPGNEQFF; DNA: TGCAGTGCTAGAGGGTCTCCCGGGAATGAGCAGTTCTTC
length: 17; J: TRBJ2-7; size: many; D: TRBD2; V: TRBV3-1; CDR3: CASSPHVGLAPSYEQYF; DNA: TGTGCCAGCAGCCCACACGTGGGACTAGCGCCTTCCTACGAGCAGTACTTC
length: 15; J: TRBJ1-2; size: .; D: .; V: TRBV6-6; CDR3: CASSYSGRKNYGYTF; DNA: TGTGCCAGCAGTTACTCGGGACGGAAGAACTATGGCTACACCTTC
length: 13; J: TRBJ2-1; size: .; D: TRBD2; V: TRBV7-3; CDR3: CASSLISGGEQFF; DNA: TGTGCCAGCAGCTTAATTAGCGGGGGTGAGCAGTTCTTC
length: 17; J: TRBJ1-1; size: many; D: .; V: TRBV7-8; CDR3: CASSLPTGDGMDTEAFF; DNA: TGTGCCAGCAGCTTACCAACGGGAGACGGGATGGACACTGAAGCTTTCTTT
length: 14; J: TRBJ2-3; size: .; D: .; V: TRBV7-2; CDR3: CASSYASSTDTQYF; DNA: TGTGCCAGCAGCTACGCTTCTAGCACAGATACGCAGTATTTT
length: 15; J: TRBJ2-3; size: few; D: TRBD2; V: TRBV5-1; CDR3: CASSLAAISTDTQYF; DNA: TGCGCCAGCAGCCTAGCGGCCATAAGCACAGATACGCAGTATTTT
length: 13; J: TRBJ2-2; size: .; D: TRBD1; V: TRBV11-2; CDR3: CAGTGVNTGELFF; DNA: TGTGCCGGGACAGGGGTGAACACCGGGGAGCTGTTTTTT
length: 13; J: TRBJ1-2; size: .; D: TRBD1; V: TRBV2; CDR3: CASTVSDRGVNTF; DNA: TGTGCCAGCACTGTTTCGGACAGGGGGGTAAACACCTTC
length: 13; J: TRBJ1-1; size: .; D: .; V: TRBV19; CDR3: CANSDTVNTEAFF; DNA: TGTGCCAATAGTGATACAGTGAACACTGAAGCTTTCTTT
length: 17; J: TRBJ2-5; size: .; D: TRBD2; V: TRBV5-1; CDR3: CASSYSATSDKQETQYF; DNA: TGTGCCAGCAGTTACTCGGCGACTAGCGACAAGCAAGAGACCCAGTACTTC
length: 14; J: TRBJ1-2; size: many; D: .; V: TRBV12-3/TRBV12-4; CDR3: CASSTQGSSYGYTF; DNA: TGTGCCAGCAGTACTCAGGGCAGTTCCTATGGCTACACCTTC
length: 14; J: TRBJ1-2; size: .; D: .; V: TRBV24-1; CDR3: CATSDFDRSYGYTF; DNA: TGTGCCACCAGTGATTTCGACAGGAGTTATGGCTACACCTTC
length: 15; J: TRBJ2-1; size: .; D: TRBD2; V: TRBV11-2; CDR3: CASRERGGSYNEQFF; DNA: TGTGCCAGCAGGGAACGCGGGGGCTCCTACAATGAGCAGTTCTTC
length: 17; J: TRBJ2-2; size: few; D: TRBD2; V: TRBV20-1; CDR3: CSASPSLAGVVTGELFF; DNA: TGCAGTGCTAGCCCCTCCCTAGCGGGAGTGGTCACCGGGGAGCTGTTTTTT
length: 15; J: TRBJ1-1; size: .; D: .; V: TRBV2; CDR3: CASFDRGIPDTEAFF; DNA: TGTGCCAGCTTCGACCGGGGGATCCCTGACACTGAAGCTTTCTTT
length: 14; J: TRBJ1-1; size: .; D: TRBD1; V: TRBV19; CDR3: CASSWTGADTEAFF; DNA: TGTGCCAGTAGCTGGACAGGGGCAGACACTGAAGCTTTCTTT
length: 17; J: TRBJ1-1; size: many; D: .; V: TRBV6-1; CDR3: CASSPRRIGLAFTEAFF; DNA: TGTGCCAGCAGTCCCCGTCGAATAGGATTGGCGTTCACTGAAGCTTTCTTT
length: 14; J: TRBJ1-5; size: .; D: TRBD1; V: TRBV2; CDR3: CASSRTGVNQPQHF; DNA: TGTGCCAGCAGCAGGACAGGGGTTAATCAGCCCCAGCATTTT
length: 14; J: TRBJ2-3; size: .; D: .; V: TRBV2; CDR3: CASSDTGFTDTQYF; DNA: TGTGCCAGCAGCGACACAGGGTTCACAGATACGCAGTATTTT